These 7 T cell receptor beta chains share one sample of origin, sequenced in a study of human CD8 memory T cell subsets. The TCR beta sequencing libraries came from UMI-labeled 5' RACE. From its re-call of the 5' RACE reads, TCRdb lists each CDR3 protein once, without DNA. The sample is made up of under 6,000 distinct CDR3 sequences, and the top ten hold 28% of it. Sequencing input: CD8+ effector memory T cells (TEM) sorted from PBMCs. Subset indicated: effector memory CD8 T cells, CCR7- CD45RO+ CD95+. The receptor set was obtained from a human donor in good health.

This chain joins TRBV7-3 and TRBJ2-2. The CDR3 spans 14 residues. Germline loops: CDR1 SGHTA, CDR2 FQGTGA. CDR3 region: CASSPTDGTGELFF. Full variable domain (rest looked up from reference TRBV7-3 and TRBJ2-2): GAGVSQTPSNKVTEKGKYVELRCDPISGHTALYWYRQSLGQGPEFLIYFQGTGAADDSGLPNDRFFAVRPEGSVSTLKIQRTERGDSAVYLCASSPTDGTGELFFGEGSRLTVL.

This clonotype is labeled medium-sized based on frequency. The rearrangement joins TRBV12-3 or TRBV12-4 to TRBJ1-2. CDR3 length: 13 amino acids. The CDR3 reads CASSLVGNYGYTF.

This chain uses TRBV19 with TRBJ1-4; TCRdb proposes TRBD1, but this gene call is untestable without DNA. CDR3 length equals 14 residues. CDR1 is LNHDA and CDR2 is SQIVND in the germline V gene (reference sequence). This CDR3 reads CASKSGQDNEKLFF.

CDR3 amino acids: CSARPTQGPSTDTQYF. This sequence joins TRBV20-1 and TRBJ2-3; TCRdb's D gene call, TRBD2, goes unchecked for lack of DNA. CDR1 DFQATT and CDR2 SNEGSKA come from the germline V gene (reference sequence). The CDR3 contains 16 residues.

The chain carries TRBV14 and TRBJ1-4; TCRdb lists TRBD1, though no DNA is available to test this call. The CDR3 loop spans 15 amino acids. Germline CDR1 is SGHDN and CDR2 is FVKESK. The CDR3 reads CASSQYTGGNEKLFF. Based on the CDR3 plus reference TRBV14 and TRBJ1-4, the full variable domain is EAGVTQFPSHSVIEKGQTVTLRCDPISGHDNLYWYRRVMGKEIKFLLHFVKESKQDESGMPNNRFLAERTGGTYSTLKVQPAELEDSGVYFCASSQYTGGNEKLFFGSGTQLSVL.

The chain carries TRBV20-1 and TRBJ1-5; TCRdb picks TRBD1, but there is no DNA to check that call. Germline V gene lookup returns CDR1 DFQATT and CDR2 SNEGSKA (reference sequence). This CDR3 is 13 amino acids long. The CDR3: CSAGGDSNQPQHF.

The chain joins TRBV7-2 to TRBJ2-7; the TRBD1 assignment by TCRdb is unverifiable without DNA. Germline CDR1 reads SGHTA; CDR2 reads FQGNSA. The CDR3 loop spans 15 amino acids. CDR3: CASSLTGNIRDEQYF.